The 9 T cell receptor beta chains listed next were all sequenced from one sample in a study of T cell responses to AZD1222 COVID-19 vaccine (dated by TCRdb to about 2021). Receptors were amplified or captured by the immunoSEQ multiplex PCR assay. The table comes from immuneACCESS by way of TCRdb, which keeps in-frame sequences with V and J called. Part of the clones is missing from these tables; in studies checked, under half for an unresolved V gene and the rest for unknown reasons. In this sample the table shows approximately 150,000 clones, more than 70% of which occur a single time. The ten most abundant clones make up 2.5% to 3.5% of the sample. The meaning of the sample's time point label: baseline before first vaccination. This material consisted of peripheral blood, taken on day 0 of AZD1222 vaccination. The origin of the receptors is an adult in good health.

The rearrangement uses TRBV6-2 or TRBV6-3 and TRBJ2-3; D uncertain. Trimming cost V 6 bases and J 5 bases, with 15 bases left between them. This CDR3 spans 14 amino acids. CDR1 MNHEY and CDR2 SVGEGT come from the germline V gene. The CDR3 region has the DNA TGTGCCAGCAGCCTCGGCGATTTGGGAGATACGCAGTATTTT. As protein: CASSLGDLGDTQYF.

A single count supports this clone. This chain connects TRBV15 to TRBJ1-1; D gene ambiguous. Trimming stripped 1 base from V and 0 bases from J, with 9 bases between. CDR1 is LNHNV and CDR2 is YYDKDF in the germline V gene (reference sequence). This CDR3 contains 15 residues. CDR3 in amino acids: CATSRGDYMNTEAFF. In DNA, the CDR3 is TGTGCCACCAGCAGAGGAGATTATATGAACACTGAAGCTTTCTTT.

This clone has only one observation. The chain employs TRBV3-1 (or the pseudogene TRBV3-2) and TRBJ2-3; 13 bases line up with TRBD2. After removal of 0 bases from V and 2 bases from J, the junction contained 8 bases not matched to a gene. The CDR3 length is 19 residues. Germline V CDR1 and CDR2: LGHDT, YNNKEL (reference sequence). The CDR3 DNA reads as TGTGCCAGCAGCCAAGATCCGCCGGGACTAGCGGGATACACAGATACGCAGTATTTT. Translated, it gives CASSQDPPGLAGYTDTQYF.

The chain employs TRBV15 and TRBJ1-5; D may be TRBD1 (6 bases). The V and J ends lost 5 bases and 4 bases respectively, with 12 bases between them. The CDR3 is 14 amino acids. The germline CDR1 and CDR2 sequences are LNHNV and YYDKDF (reference sequence). CDR3 DNA sequence: TGTGCCACCAGCCAACAGGGAGGGAATCAGCCCCAGCATTTT. It yields the protein CATSQQGGNQPQHF. Using reference TRBV15 and TRBJ1-5 for the parts outside the CDR3, the full variable domain is DAMVIQNPRYQVTQFGKPVTLSCSQTLNHNVMYWYQQKSSQAPKLLFHYYDKDFNNEADTPDNFQSRRPNTSFCFLDIRSPGLGDTAMYLCATSQQGGNQPQHFGDGTRLSIL.

V usage is TRBV6-5 and J usage is TRBJ1-1; TRBD1 is a possible D gene (6 bases). In germline, CDR1 is MNHEY, CDR2 SVGAGI. The CDR3 consists of 15 residues. V lost 4 bases to trimming and J lost 7 bases, with 19 bases between them. This chain's CDR3 is CASSSRLGASYEAFF. Written as DNA, the CDR3 is TGTGCCAGCAGTTCCCGCCTGGGGGCCTCTTATGAAGCTTTCTTT.

This chain joins TRBV4-2 and TRBJ1-1; TRBD1 might be the D (5 bases). Germline CDR1 and CDR2: LGHNA and YNFKEQ. The CDR3 has 13 amino acids. V was trimmed by 6 bases and J by 7 bases, leaving 15 bases between them. The CDR3 sequence is CASRGYSGGEAFF. The CDR3 bases are TGTGCCAGCAGAGGGTACTCCGGGGGTGAAGCTTTCTTT.

The chain carries TRBV6-5 and TRBJ2-7; TRBD1 aligns across 8 bases. The CDR3 spans 15 residues. Trimming at V came to 8 bases and at J to 2 bases, leaving 11 bases not matched to a gene. CDR1 and CDR2 (germline): MNHEY, SVGAGI. The CDR3 coding sequence is TGTGCCAGCTCTATGTCAGAGGACAGGGCCTACGAGCAGTACTTC. Translation: CASSMSEDRAYEQYF.

V and J are TRBV5-6 and TRBJ2-3; 8 positions agree with TRBD1. V was pared by 3 bases and J by 0 bases, with 9 bases of the junction left unmatched. Germline lookup yields CDR1 SGHDT and CDR2 YYEEEE. CDR3 length: 17 amino acids. CDR3 residues: CASSYDRGTPSTDTQYF. CDR3 nucleotide sequence: TGTGCCAGCAGCTACGACAGGGGTACTCCTAGCACAGATACGCAGTATTTT.

This clone turned up a few times. This chain uses TRBV3-1 (or the pseudogene TRBV3-2) with TRBJ1-1, with TRBD1 identical over 7 bases. This CDR3 spans 13 amino acids. The V gene end was trimmed by 6 bases and the J gene end by 11 bases; junction bases not matched to a gene: 12. Germline V gene data show CDR1 as LGHDT and CDR2 as YNNKEL (reference sequence). CDR3 nucleotide sequence: TGTGCCAGCAGGCATACTAGAACAGGGGCCGCTTTCTTT. Translated: CASRHTRTGAAFF.